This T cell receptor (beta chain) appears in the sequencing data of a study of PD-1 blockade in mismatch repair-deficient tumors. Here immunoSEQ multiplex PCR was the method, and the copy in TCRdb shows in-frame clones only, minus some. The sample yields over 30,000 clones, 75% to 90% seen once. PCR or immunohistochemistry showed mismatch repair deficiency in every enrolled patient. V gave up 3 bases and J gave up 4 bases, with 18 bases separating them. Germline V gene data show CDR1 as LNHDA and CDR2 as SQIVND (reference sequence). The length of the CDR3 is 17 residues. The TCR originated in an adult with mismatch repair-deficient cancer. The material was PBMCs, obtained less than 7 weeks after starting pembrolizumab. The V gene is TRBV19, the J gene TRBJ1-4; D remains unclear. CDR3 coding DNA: TGTGCCAGTAGTATGTATCGCGGGCAGGACTTTAATGAAAAACTGTTTTTT. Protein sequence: CASSMYRGQDFNEKLFF.